This TCR beta chain comes out of a study of vaccination and CD4 T cells after COVID-19 (dated by TCRdb to 2022 to 2024). For the wider study: SARS-CoV-2 positivity had been established in the convalescent patients by nasal swab PCR, and mild disease was recorded in about 9 of these patients and severe disease in one. In the convalescent cohort there were six males and four females, among whom were two Hispanic individuals, seven Caucasians, two Asians and one multiracial person. Participants got two doses of the Pfizer-BioNTech BNT162b2 vaccine (n=8) or two doses of the Moderna mRNA-1273 vaccine (n=2). Post-COVID blood samples from convalescent patients were collected a median of around 100 days after diagnosis, with a range of roughly 35 to 170 days. Post-vaccine blood samples were collected a median of around 70 days after the second vaccine dose, ranging from roughly 12 to 250 days. A few convalescent patients gave samples both early after vaccination (day 14) and late after vaccination (days 161 to 241). The cultures were stimulated with overlapping spike peptide pools from SARS-CoV-2 and from the common cold coronaviruses HCoV-NL63, HCoV-OC43 and HCoV-229E. Control cultures used a CEFX viral epitope pool as positive control, an HIV-1 Nef peptide pool as negative control, or no peptide. In 10 COVID-19 convalescent patients and a few infection-naive healthy vaccine recipients, researchers compared the spike-specific CD4+ TCR repertoire from before mRNA vaccination with the repertoire from after. General study outcomes and caveats: Of the vaccine-specific clones found in convalescent patients, nearly all (304 of 307) were mono-reactive for SARS-CoV-2 spike instead of being cross-reactive with common cold coronaviruses. The number of convalescent patients in the study was relatively small, and the study did not examine early timepoints following natural infection. Among the post-vaccine SARS-CoV-2-reactive clones in convalescent patients, a median approximately 86% showed up only after vaccination, which suggests vaccine-specific priming. The median number of SARS-CoV-2-reactive clonotypes rose from 21 after infection to about 40 after vaccination, but the change was not significant.

The sample's time point label is to be understood as: late sampling 161 to 241 days after vaccination in a few convalescent patients. This specimen's treatment or condition label, per the study, means: approximately 9-day PBMC culture with coronavirus spike peptide pools or control peptides (ViraFEST assay). To expand antigen-specific T cells with peptide pools and then pick out the expanded clonotypes through TCR sequencing, the study relied on the ViraFEST assay. The positive SARS-CoV-2 PCR tests of the convalescent patients were dated from March to December 2020, before the Alpha, Beta and Delta variants emerged in the United States. Each well held some 2 million PBMCs cultured with 9 to 10 ug/ml peptide pools in IMDM containing approximately 4.8% human AB serum and 8 to 10 IU/ml IL-2. On days 3 and 7, half of the culture medium was replaced with fresh IL-2-containing medium. CD4+ T cells were isolated after 10 days of culture through negative selection using the EasySep CD4+ T cell isolation kit. Ficoll-Paque Plus gradient centrifugation was used to isolate PBMCs from whole blood, and the isolated PBMCs were then either used fresh or cryopreserved at -140C. Triplicate wells were generally used for each culture condition.

This clonotype was seen more than once but under ten times. Its antigen is still unknown. Per-base quality was not reported, and no clone a single base away is much larger than it. Receptors were amplified or captured by PCR. TCR sequencing of DNA from cultured CD4+ T cells used the Oncomine TCR Beta short-read assay at the Johns Hopkins FTIC core. The QIAamp micro DNA kit was used to extract genomic DNA from the cultured CD4+ T cells. Oncomine TCR Beta libraries made from cultured CD4+ T cells were pooled using unique dual indexes and sequenced on an Illumina iSeq 100. Concerning the study's data processing: Non-productive sequences were filtered out, and CDR3s that did not start with C, did not end with F or W, or were shorter than 7 amino acids were discarded. The MANAFEST web application identified antigen-specific clonotypes by comparing peptide-stimulated wells against reference wells and other culture wells. An FDR below 0.05, an odds ratio above 5, and a productive frequency above 0.1% in at least two of three replicate wells were required for clones to be considered positive. Clonotypes that were significantly expanded in both SARS-CoV-2 spike wells and at least one common cold coronavirus spike condition were defined as cross-reactive. Similarity between CDR3 sequences was evaluated in R version 3.6.1 using Levenshtein distances (stringdist) and unrooted phylogenetic trees (ape). TCRdb trimmed public reads at Q25 via fastp, called clones via MiXCR and kept in-frame beta chains. Each CDR3 protein gets just one entry, which takes the most common genes and DNA from the rows behind it. These V and J calls derive from TCRdb rather than the authors' analysis. This sample lists tens of thousands of distinct CDR3 sequences; less than 35% were detected once. The ten largest clones represent about 8.6% of the sample.

The clonotype originates from a human donor who had recovered from COVID-19. The sequenced sample was CD4+ T cells from blood, cultured in vitro, obtained about 7 months after SARS-CoV-2 vaccination.

DNA sequence: TGCAGTGCTAGATCCTGGACTAGCGGGAAGGGTAAGACCCAGTACTTC. Its protein product is CSARSWTSGKGKTQYF. Recombination connected TRBV20-1 to TRBJ2-5, with 12 bases matching TRBD2. CDR1 and CDR2 are drawn from the germline V gene (reference sequence): DFQATT, SNEGSKA. Trimming leaves V shorter by 2 bases and J shorter by 6 bases, with the junction holding 10 bases beyond the gene matches. The CDR3 has 16 amino acids, counting the end cysteine and phenylalanine. Only the CDR3 part of the read is kept: 48 bases, read in frame from the first base.